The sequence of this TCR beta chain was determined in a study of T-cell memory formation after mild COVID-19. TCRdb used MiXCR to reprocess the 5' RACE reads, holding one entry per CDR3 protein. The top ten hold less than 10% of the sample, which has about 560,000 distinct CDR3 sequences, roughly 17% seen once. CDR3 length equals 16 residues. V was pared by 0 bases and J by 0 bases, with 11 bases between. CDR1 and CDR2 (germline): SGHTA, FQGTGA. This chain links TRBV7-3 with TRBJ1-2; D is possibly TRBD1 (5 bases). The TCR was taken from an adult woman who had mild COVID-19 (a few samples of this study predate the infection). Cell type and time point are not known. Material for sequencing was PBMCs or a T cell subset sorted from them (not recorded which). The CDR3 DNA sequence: TGTGCCAGCAGCTTAACAGGGACGGATGCTAACTATGGCTACACCTTC. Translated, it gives CASSLTGTDANYGYTF.